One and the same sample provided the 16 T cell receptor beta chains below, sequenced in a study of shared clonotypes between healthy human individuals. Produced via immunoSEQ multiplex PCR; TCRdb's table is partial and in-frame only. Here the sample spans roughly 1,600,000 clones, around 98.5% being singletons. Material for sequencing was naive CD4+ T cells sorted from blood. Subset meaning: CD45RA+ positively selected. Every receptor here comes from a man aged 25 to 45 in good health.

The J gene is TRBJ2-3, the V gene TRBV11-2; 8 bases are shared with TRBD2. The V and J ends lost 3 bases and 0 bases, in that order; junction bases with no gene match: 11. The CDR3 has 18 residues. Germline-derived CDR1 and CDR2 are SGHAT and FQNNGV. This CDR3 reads CASSFVGPRGASTDTQYF. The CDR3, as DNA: TGTGCCAGCAGCTTCGTAGGGCCGCGGGGGGCTAGCACAGATACGCAGTATTTT.

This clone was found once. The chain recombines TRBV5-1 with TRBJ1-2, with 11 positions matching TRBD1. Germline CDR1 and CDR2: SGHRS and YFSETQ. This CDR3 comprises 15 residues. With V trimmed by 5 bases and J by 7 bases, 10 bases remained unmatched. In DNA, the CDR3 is TGCGCCAGCAGACCGCTTGGACAGGGGGCGAGTGGCTACACCTTC. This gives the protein CASRPLGQGASGYTF.

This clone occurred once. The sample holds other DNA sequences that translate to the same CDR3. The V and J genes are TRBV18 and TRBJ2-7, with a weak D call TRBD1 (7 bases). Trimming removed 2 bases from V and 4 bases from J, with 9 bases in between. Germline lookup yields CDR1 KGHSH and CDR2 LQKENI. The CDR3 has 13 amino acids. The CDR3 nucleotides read TGTGCCAGCTCACCAGCAGGGGGGTACGAGCAGTACTTC. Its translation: CASSPAGGYEQYF.

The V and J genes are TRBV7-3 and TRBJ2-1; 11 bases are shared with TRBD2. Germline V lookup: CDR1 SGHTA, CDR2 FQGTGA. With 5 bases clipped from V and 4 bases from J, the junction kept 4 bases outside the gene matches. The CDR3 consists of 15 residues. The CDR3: CASSAGTSGYNEQFF. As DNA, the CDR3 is TGTGCCAGCAGCGCCGGGACTAGCGGATACAATGAGCAGTTCTTC.

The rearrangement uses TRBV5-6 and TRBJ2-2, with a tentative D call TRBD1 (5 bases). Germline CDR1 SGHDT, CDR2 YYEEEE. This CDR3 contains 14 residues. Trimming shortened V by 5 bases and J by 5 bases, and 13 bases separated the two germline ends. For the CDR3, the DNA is TGTGCCAGCAGGGAGAAAGGGGAAACCGGGGAGCTGTTTTTT. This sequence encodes CASREKGETGELFF. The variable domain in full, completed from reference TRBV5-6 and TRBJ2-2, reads DAGVTQSPTHLIKTRGQQVTLRCSPKSGHDTVSWYQQALGQGPQFIFQYYEEEERQRGNFPDRFSGHQFPNYSSELNVNALLLGDSALYLCASREKGETGELFFGEGSRLTVL.

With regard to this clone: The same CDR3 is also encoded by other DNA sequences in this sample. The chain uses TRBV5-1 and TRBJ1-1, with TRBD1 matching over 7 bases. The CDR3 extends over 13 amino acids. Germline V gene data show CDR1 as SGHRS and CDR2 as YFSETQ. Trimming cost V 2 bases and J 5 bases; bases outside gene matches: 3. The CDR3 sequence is CASSLQGRTEAFF. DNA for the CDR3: TGCGCCAGCAGCTTACAGGGGAGGACTGAAGCTTTCTTT.

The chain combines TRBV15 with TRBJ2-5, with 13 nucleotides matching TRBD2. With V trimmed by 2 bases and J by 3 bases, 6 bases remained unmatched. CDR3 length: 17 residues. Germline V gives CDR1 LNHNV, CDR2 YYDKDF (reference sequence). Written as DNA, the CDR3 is TGTGCCACCAGCAGAATGGTGGGGACTAGCGGGAAAGAGACCCAGTACTTC. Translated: CATSRMVGTSGKETQYF.

Here the CDR3 reads CASSFGQNTGELFF. CDR3 bases: TGTGCCAGCAGCTTCGGACAGAACACCGGGGAGCTGTTTTTT. V usage is TRBV5-6 and J usage is TRBJ2-2, with D maybe TRBD1 (5 bases). The germline V gene encodes CDR1 SGHDT and CDR2 YYEEEE. There are 14 residues in the CDR3. V was pared by 2 bases and J by 1 base, with 6 bases between.

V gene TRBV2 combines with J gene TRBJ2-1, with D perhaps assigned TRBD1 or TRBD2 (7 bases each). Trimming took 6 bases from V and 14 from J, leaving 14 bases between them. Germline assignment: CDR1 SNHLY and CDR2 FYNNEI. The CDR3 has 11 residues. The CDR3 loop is CASRGGTVEFF. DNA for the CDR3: TGTGCCAGCAGGGGAGGGACAGTGGAGTTCTTC.

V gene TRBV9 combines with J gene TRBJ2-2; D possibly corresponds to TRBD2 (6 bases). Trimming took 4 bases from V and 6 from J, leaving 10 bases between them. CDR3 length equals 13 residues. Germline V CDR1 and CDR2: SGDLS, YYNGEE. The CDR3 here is CASSLRDSGELFF. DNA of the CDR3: TGTGCCAGCAGCTTACGGGACTCCGGGGAGCTGTTTTTT.

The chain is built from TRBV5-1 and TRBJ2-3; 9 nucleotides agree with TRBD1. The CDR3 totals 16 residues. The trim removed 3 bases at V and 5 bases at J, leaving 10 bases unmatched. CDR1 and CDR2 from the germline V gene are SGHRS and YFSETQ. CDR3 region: CASSYPTGGVRDTQYF. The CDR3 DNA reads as TGCGCCAGCAGCTATCCAACAGGGGGCGTCAGAGATACGCAGTATTTT.

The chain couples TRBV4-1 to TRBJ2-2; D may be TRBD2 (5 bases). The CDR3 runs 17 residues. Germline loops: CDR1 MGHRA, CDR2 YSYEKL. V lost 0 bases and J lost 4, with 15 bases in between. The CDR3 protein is CASSQESGSVGTGELFF. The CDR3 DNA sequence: TGCGCCAGCAGCCAAGAGTCGGGATCGGTTGGCACCGGGGAGCTGTTTTTT.

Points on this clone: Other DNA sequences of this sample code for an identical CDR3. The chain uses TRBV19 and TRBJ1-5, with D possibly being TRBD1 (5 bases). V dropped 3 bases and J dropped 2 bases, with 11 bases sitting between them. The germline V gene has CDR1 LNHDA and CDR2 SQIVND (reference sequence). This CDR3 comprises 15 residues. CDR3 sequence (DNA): TGTGCCAGTAGTATCTCCGGGGGACGCAATCAGCCCCAGCATTTT. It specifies CASSISGGRNQPQHF.

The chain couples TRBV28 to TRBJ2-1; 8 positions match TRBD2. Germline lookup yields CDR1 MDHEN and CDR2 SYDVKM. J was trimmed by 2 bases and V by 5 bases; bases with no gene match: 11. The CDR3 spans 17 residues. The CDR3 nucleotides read TGTGCCAGCAGTCAAACACCGGGACTAGGGGCCTACAATGAGCAGTTCTTC. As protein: CASSQTPGLGAYNEQFF.

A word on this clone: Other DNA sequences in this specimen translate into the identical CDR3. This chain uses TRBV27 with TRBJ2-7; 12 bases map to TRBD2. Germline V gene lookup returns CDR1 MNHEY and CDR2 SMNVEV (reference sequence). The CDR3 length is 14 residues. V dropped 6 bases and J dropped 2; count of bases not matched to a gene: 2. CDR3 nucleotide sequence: TGTGCCAGCAGCTCTAGCGGGAGGGCCTACGAGCAGTACTTC. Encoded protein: CASSSSGRAYEQYF.

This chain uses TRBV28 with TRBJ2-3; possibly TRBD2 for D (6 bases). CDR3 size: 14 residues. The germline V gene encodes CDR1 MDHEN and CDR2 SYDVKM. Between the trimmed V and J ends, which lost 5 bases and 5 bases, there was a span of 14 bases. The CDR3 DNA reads TGTGCCAGCAGTCGATCCCCGGGACTAGATACGCAGTATTTT. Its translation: CASSRSPGLDTQYF.